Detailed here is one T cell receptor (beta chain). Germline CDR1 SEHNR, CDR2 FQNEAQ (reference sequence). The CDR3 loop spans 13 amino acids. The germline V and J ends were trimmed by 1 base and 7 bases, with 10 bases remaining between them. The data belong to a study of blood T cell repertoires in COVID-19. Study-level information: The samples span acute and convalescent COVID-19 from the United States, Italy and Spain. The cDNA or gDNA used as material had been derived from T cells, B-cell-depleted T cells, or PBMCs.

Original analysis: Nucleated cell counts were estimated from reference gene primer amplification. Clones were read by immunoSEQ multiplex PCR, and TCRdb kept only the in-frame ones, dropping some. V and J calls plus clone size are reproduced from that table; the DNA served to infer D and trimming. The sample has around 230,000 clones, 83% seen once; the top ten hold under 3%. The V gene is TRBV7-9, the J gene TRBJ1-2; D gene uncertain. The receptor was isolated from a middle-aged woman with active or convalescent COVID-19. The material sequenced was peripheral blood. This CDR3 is CASSLGREGGYTF. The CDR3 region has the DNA TGTGCCAGCAGCTTAGGGCGTGAGGGTGGCTACACCTTC. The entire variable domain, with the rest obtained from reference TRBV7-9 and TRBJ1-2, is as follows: DTGVSQNPRHKITKRGQNVTFRCDPISEHNRLYWYRQTLGQGPEFLTYFQNEAQLEKSRLLSDRFSAERPKGSFSTLEIQRTEQGDSAMYLCASSLGREGGYTFGSGTRLTVV.